This TCR beta chain was obtained from a study of blood T cell repertoires in COVID-19. Study in general: From the United States, Italy and Spain came samples of acute and convalescent COVID-19. PBMCs, B-cell-depleted T cells, or T cells provided the cDNA or gDNA that made up the material.

In the source study's methods: The authors estimated nucleated cell counts from reference gene primer amplification. Method: immunoSEQ multiplex PCR; TCRdb's copy keeps in-frame clones and lacks some. V, J and clone size are those of that table, while D and trimming were read from the DNA. The data contain 280,000 or so clones, approximately 85% of them seen just once; the ten biggest clones take up 2.2%. This CDR3 contains 14 residues. Germline CDR1 reads MNHNS; CDR2 reads SASEGT. Trimming pared 3 bases from V and 7 bases from J, leaving 14 bases between. Participants' reported clinical history set cohort assignment.

The receptor was isolated from a man aged 25-40 years who had recovered from COVID-19. Specimen: PBMCs or T cells enriched from blood (not recorded which). J is TRBJ2-3 and V is TRBV6-1; D uncertain. The CDR3 reads CASSETGLTYTQYF. DNA for the CDR3: TGTGCCAGCAGTGAGACTGGCTTAACCTATACGCAGTATTTT.